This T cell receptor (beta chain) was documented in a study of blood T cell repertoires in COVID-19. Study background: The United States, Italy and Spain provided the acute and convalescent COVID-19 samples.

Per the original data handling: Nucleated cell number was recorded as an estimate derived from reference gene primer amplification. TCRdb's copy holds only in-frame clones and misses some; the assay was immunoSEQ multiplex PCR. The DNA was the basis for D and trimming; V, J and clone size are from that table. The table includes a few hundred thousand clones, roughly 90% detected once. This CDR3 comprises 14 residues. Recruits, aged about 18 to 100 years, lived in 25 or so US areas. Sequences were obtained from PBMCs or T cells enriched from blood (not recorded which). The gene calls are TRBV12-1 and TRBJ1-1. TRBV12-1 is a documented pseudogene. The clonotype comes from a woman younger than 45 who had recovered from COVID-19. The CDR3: CASSFNTGGTEAFF. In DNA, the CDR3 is TGTGCCAGCAGCTTTAATACGGGGGGCACTGAAGCTTTCTTT.